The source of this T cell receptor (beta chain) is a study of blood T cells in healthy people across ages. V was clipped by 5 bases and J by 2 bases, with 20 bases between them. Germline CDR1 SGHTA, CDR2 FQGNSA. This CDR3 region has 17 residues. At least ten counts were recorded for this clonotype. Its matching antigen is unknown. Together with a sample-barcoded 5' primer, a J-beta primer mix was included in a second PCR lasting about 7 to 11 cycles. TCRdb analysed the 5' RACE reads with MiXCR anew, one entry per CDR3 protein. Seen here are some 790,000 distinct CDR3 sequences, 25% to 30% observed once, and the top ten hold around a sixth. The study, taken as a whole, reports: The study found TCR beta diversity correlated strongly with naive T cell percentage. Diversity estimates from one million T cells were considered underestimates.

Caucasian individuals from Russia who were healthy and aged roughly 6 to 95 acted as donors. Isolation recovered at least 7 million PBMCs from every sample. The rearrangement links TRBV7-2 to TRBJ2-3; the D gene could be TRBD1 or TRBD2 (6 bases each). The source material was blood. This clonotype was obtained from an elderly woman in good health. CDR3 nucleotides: TGTGCCAGCAGCCTGATGGGGGGCCCGACCTACACAGATACGCAGTATTTT. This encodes CASSLMGGPTYTDTQYF.